The 11 T cell receptor beta chains listed next were all sequenced from one sample in a study of cytomegalovirus exposure and HLA in healthy donors. It was with 60 Vbeta and 13 Jbeta primers that the PCR ran. Method: immunoSEQ multiplex PCR; TCRdb's copy keeps in-frame clones and lacks some. The table gives over 75,000 clones; the top ten clones make up more than 5.5% of it. Sequenced material: PBMCs. The receptors come from a girl aged 5-17 years in good health and CMV-seropositive.

The chain recombines TRBV7-3 with TRBJ2-5, with D possibly TRBD1 on 5 matching bases. The V and J ends lost 3 bases and 2 bases respectively, with 7 bases between them. The CDR3 covers 13 residues. Germline V gives CDR1 SGHTA, CDR2 FQGTGA. CDR3 sequence: CASSLPGQETQYF. The CDR3 bases are TGTGCCAGCAGCTTGCCAGGGCAAGAGACCCAGTACTTC.

The chain employs TRBV15 and TRBJ2-7, with D maybe TRBD1 (6 bases). There are 14 residues in the CDR3. Germline assignment: CDR1 LNHNV and CDR2 YYDKDF (reference sequence). V was pared by 0 bases and J by 3 bases, with 9 bases between. This CDR3 is CATSREPTGYEQYF. CDR3 sequence (DNA): TGTGCCACCAGCAGAGAGCCGACAGGCTACGAGCAGTACTTC.

As concerns this clone: The same CDR3 also results from other DNA sequences found in this sample. This chain links TRBV28 with TRBJ1-5; no clear D. The germline CDR1 and CDR2 sequences are MDHEN and SYDVKM. The CDR3 has 15 residues. Trimming cost V 3 bases and J 0 bases, with 9 bases left between them. The CDR3: CASSLGGRSNQPQHF. The CDR3, as DNA: TGTGCCAGCAGTTTGGGCGGGCGTAGCAATCAGCCCCAGCATTTT.

This chain links TRBV5-4 with TRBJ2-7; D unresolved. CDR1 is SGHNT, CDR2 YYREEE, per germline (reference sequence). The CDR3 runs 15 residues. V lost 4 bases to trimming and J lost 4 bases, with 18 bases between them. The CDR3 DNA sequence: TGTGCCAGCAGCGACGCCCTAGTAGGTGAATACGAGCAGTACTTC. Residues: CASSDALVGEYEQYF.

This chain joins TRBV7-9 and TRBJ1-4, with D possibly being TRBD1 (6 bases). Germline CDR1 SEHNR, CDR2 FQNEAQ (reference sequence). V gave up 4 bases and J gave up 4 bases, with 10 bases separating them. This CDR3 spans 14 amino acids. CDR3 coding DNA: TGTGCCAGCAGCTCAGGGGCCCTTAATGAAAAACTGTTTTTT. It is translated as CASSSGALNEKLFF.

The chain has TRBV4-3 and TRBJ2-1; maybe TRBD2 (6 bases). Trimming removed 0 bases from V and 3 bases from J, with 12 bases in between. This CDR3 is 16 amino acids long. Germline-derived CDR1 and CDR2 are LGHNA and YSLEER. CDR3 nucleotide sequence: TGCGCCAGCAGCCAAGATGCACTAGCCAACTACAATGAGCAGTTCTTC. This codes for CASSQDALANYNEQFF.

The chain links TRBV27 to TRBJ2-7; D remains unclear. From germline, CDR1 is MNHEY and CDR2 SMNVEV (reference sequence). V shed 5 bases and J shed 3 bases, with 14 bases lying between them. The CDR3 runs 14 residues. The CDR3 sequence: CASSPFPGRYEQYF. Written as DNA, the CDR3 is TGTGCCAGCAGTCCCTTCCCAGGTCGCTACGAGCAGTACTTC.

The chain links TRBV5-6 to TRBJ2-5; D gene uncertain. V lost 0 bases to trimming and J lost 4 bases, with 7 bases between them. In germline, CDR1 is SGHDT, CDR2 YYEEEE. The CDR3 consists of 13 residues. Here the CDR3 DNA reads TGTGCCAGCAGCTTGGGGTCTACAGAGACCCAGTACTTC. As protein: CASSLGSTETQYF.

The chain employs TRBV6-6 and TRBJ1-2; D is possibly TRBD1 (5 bases). The V gene's germline CDR1 is MNHNY and CDR2 SVGAGI (reference sequence). V was shortened by 7 bases and J by 7 bases, with 10 bases between the two germline ends. The CDR3 covers 11 residues. The CDR3 nucleotides read TGTGCCAGCATGGCAGGGTTTGGCTACACCTTC. Its protein product is CASMAGFGYTF.

The rearrangement joins TRBV7-3 to TRBJ1-5; TRBD1 aligns across 11 bases. Trimming took 1 base from V and 7 from J; bases not matched to a gene: 9. The CDR3 has 17 amino acids. Germline values: CDR1 SGHTA, CDR2 FQGTGA. CDR3 sequence reads: CASSLKWTGGLRQPQHF. CDR3 DNA: TGTGCCAGCAGCTTAAAGTGGACAGGGGGCTTGAGGCAGCCCCAGCATTTT. The full variable domain, with the rest looked up from reference TRBV7-3 and TRBJ1-5, is GAGVSQTPSNKVTEKGKYVELRCDPISGHTALYWYRQSLGQGPEFLIYFQGTGAADDSGLPNDRFFAVRPEGSVSTLKIQRTERGDSAVYLCASSLKWTGGLRQPQHFGDGTRLSIL.

The chain links TRBV13 to TRBJ2-7; tentative D call: TRBD2 (7 bases). Germline CDR1 is PRHDT and CDR2 is FYEKMQ (reference sequence). The CDR3 loop spans 15 amino acids. V lost 0 bases, J lost 6 bases, and 15 bases lay in between. The CDR3 sequence: CASSLGVGGPSEQYF. The CDR3 nucleotides are TGTGCCAGCAGCTTAGGCGTGGGGGGGCCCTCCGAGCAGTACTTC.